This TCR beta chain was recovered during a study of T cell changes during pregnancy in multiple sclerosis. The protocol was immunoSEQ multiplex PCR, while the TCRdb copy is restricted to in-frame clones and leaves out a portion. The sample yields tens of thousands of clones, roughly 93% seen once. Germline values: CDR1 SEHNR, CDR2 FQNEAQ (reference sequence). The CDR3 extends over 15 amino acids. V lost 5 bases to trimming and J lost 4 bases; unmatched junction nucleotides: 6. Material: peripheral blood, obtained in the second trimester of pregnancy. The chain uses TRBV7-9 and TRBJ2-5; TRBD1 agrees at 11 bases. This clonotype was sampled from a female donor in good health, enrolled as a control in a pregnancy study. The CDR3, as DNA: TGTGCCAGCAGCCTTACCGGGACAGGGGGAGAGACCCAGTACTTC. This gives the protein CASSLTGTGGETQYF.